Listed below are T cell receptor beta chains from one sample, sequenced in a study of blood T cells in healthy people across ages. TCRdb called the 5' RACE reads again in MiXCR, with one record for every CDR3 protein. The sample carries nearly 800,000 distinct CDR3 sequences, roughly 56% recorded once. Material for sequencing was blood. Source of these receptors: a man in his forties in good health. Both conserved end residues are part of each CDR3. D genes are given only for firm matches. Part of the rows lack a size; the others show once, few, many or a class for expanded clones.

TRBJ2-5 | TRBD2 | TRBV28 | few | TGTGCCAGCAGTTTAAGGGCTAGCGGGGGTCTTCGAGAGACCCAGTACTTC | CASSLRASGGLRETQYF
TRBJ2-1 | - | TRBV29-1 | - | TGCAGCGTTCGTGACCGGGGATTTGACAATGAGCAGTTCTTC | CSVRDRGFDNEQFF
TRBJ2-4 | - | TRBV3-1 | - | TGTGCCAGTAGCCAGGGAAGCATTCAGTACTTC | CASSQGSIQYF
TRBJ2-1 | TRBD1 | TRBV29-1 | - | TGCAGCGCCAGGGACAGGGGAGCCTACAATGAGCAGTTCTTC | CSARDRGAYNEQFF
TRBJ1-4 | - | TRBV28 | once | TGTGCCAGCAGTTCAGACTGGGGGGTAGAAAAACTGTTTTTT | CASSSDWGVEKLFF
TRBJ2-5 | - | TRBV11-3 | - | TGTGCCAGCAGCTTAGGATCCTTGTACGGCGGGGTTGGGGAGCAGTACTTC | CASSLGSLYGGVGEQYF
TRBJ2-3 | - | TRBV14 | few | TGTGCCAGCAGCCCGTCGGACACGCACACAGATACGCAGTATTTT | CASSPSDTHTDTQYF
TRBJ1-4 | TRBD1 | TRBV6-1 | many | TGTGCCAGCAGTGAAAACAGGGGGGAGCATGAAAAACTGTTTTTT | CASSENRGEHEKLFF
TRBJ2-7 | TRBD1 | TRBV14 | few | TGTGCCAGCAGCCACCGACGGGGACAGGGACTCGGCGAGCAGTACTTC | CASSHRRGQGLGEQYF
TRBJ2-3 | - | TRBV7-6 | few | TGTGCCAGCAGCCCGACCAGGGTCCTAACAGATACGCAGTATTTT | CASSPTRVLTDTQYF
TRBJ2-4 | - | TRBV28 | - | TGTGCCAGCCGGACACCTCTAGGCGTGCAGTACTTC | CASRTPLGVQYF
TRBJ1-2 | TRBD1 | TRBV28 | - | TGTGCCAGCAGTTCGAACAGGGGTGACTATGGCTACACCTTC | CASSSNRGDYGYTF
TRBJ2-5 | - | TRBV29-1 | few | TGCAGCGTTGAAGACGACAGGACGAGGACCCAGTACTTC | CSVEDDRTRTQYF
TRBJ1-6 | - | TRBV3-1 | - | TGTGCCAGCAGCAAAGGCGGAGAGATGACCCTCCACTTT | CASSKGGEMTLHF
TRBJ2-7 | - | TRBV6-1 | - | TGTGCCAGCTTGGGTGGTTGGTCCTACGAGCAGTACTTC | CASLGGWSYEQYF
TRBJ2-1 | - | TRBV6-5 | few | TGTGCCAGCAGTTTTGAGGGGGTGAGCTCCTACAATGAGCAGTTCTTC | CASSFEGVSSYNEQFF
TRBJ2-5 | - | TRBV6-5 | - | TGTGCCAGCAGTTTCACACCATATAGAAGGGGGGTCGGGGAGACCCAGTACTTC | CASSFTPYRRGVGETQYF
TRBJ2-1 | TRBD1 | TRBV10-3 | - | TGTGCCATCAGTTCTCGTCCGGGACAGGGCGACAATGAGCAGTTCTTC | CAISSRPGQGDNEQFF
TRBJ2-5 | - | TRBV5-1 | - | TGCGCCAGCAGCTTTCGCACTAACCAAGAGACCCAGTACTTC | CASSFRTNQETQYF
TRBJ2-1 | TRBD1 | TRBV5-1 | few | TGCGCCAGCTCCGGGACAGGGTCGAACAATGAGCAGTTCTTC | CASSGTGSNNEQFF
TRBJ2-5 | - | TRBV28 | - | TGTGCCAGCAGCTCGCAACGGGAGACCCAGTACTTC | CASSSQRETQYF
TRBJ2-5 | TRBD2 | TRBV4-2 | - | TGTGCCAGCAGCCAAGTCGGGACTAGCGGAGAAGCGGTAGAGACCCAGTACTTC | CASSQVGTSGEAVETQYF
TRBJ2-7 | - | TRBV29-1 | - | TGCAGCGTTGGACAGGGAGGGGATTACGAGCAGTACTTC | CSVGQGGDYEQYF
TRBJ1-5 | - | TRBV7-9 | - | TGTGCCAGCAGCTTCGGGGGGACCGGGCCCCAGCATTTT | CASSFGGTGPQHF
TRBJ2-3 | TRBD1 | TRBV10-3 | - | TGTGCCATCAGTGAGAATGGGGACAGGGGAGATACGCAGTATTTT | CAISENGDRGDTQYF
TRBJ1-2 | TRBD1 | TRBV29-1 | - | TGCAGCGTTGCACAGGGGGCTGTTGGCTACACCTTC | CSVAQGAVGYTF
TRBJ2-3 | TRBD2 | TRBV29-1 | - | TGCAGCGTTGAACCGGGCGGGGGGGATACGCAGTATTTT | CSVEPGGGDTQYF
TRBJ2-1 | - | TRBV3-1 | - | TGTGCCAGCAGCCAAGGTCTAGTCAGGGGCGGCAATGAGCAGTTCTTC | CASSQGLVRGGNEQFF
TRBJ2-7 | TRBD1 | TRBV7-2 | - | TGTGCCAGCAGCTTTGGTCCACCGGGACAGGGGTCCCACGAGCAGTACTTC | CASSFGPPGQGSHEQYF
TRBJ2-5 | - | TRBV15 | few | TGTGCCACCGGAATAGGGGGTAGTGAGACCCAGTACTTC | CATGIGGSETQYF
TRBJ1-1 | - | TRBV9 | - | TGTGCCAGCAGCCCCCGAACACATAGGGAGGGCGAAGCTTTCTTT | CASSPRTHREGEAFF
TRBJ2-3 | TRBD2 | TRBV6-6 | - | TGTGCCAGCATTTACCCCGGGACTAGCGAAGGCACAGATACGCAGTATTTT | CASIYPGTSEGTDTQYF
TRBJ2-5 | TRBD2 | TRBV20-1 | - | TGCAGTGCTAGAAATTGGGCTAGCGGGGGACTAAAGACCCAGTACTTC | CSARNWASGGLKTQYF
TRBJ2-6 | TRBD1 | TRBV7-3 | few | TGTGCCAGCAGCTTAATGGCGACAGGGGGGCCTGGGGCCAACGTCCTGACTTTC | CASSLMATGGPGANVLTF
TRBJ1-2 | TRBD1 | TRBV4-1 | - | TGCGCCAGCAGATTTCAGGGGGGTAACTATGGCTACACCTTC | CASRFQGGNYGYTF
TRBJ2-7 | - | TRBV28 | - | TGTGCCAGCAGTTACCCTTTAGGGCCAGGGTCGACCTACGAGCAGTACTTC | CASSYPLGPGSTYEQYF
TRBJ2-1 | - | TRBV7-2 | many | TGTGCCAGCAGCTTTAGGAGGTCACAAGAGCAGTTCTTC | CASSFRRSQEQFF
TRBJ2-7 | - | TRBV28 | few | TGTGCCAGCGGTAGTACAGCGACCTACGAGCAGTACTTC | CASGSTATYEQYF
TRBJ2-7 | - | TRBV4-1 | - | TGCGCCAGCAGCCAAGCACCAGGGGTATCCTACGAGCAGTACTTC | CASSQAPGVSYEQYF
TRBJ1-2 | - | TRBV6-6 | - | TGTGCCAGCACCACGACAGGAAGTAACTATGGCTACACCTTC | CASTTTGSNYGYTF
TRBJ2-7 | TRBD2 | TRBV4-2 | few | TGTGCCAGCAGCCAAGAGAGTCTAGCGGGAGGCCAGATTTCACCATACGAGCAGTACTTC | CASSQESLAGGQISPYEQYF